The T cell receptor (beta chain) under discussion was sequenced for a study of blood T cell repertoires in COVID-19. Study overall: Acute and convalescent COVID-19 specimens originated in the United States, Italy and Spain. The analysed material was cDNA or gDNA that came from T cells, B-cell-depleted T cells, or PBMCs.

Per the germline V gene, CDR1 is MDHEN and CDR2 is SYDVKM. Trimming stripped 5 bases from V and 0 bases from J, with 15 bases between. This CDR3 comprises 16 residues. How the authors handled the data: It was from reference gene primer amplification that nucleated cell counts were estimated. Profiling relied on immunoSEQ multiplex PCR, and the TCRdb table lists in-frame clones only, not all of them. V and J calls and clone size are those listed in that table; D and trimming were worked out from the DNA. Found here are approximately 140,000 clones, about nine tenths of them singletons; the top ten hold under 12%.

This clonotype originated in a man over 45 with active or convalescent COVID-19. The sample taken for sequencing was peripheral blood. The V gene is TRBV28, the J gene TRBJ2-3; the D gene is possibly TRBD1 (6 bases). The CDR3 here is CASSPPRGHSTDTQYF. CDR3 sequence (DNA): TGTGCCAGCAGTCCCCCCAGGGGTCATAGCACAGATACGCAGTATTTT.